This note documents a single T cell receptor beta chain sequence. Source study methods: Estimated nucleated cell counts came from reference gene primer amplification. The method was immunoSEQ multiplex PCR; TCRdb's version includes in-frame clones alone and lacks a portion of them. V and J calls and clone size are copied from that table; D and trimming were computed from the DNA. Of hundreds of thousands of clones listed, about 89% are singletons. This specimen belongs to a study of blood T cell repertoires in COVID-19. As for the study in general: Researchers got acute and convalescent COVID-19 samples from the United States, Italy and Spain. PBMCs, B-cell-depleted T cells, or T cells were the source of the cDNA or gDNA that made up the material.

Trimming took off 2 bases at V and 1 base at J, with 12 bases between the two ends. Germline V gene lookup returns CDR1 LGHDT and CDR2 YNNKEL (reference sequence). The CDR3 covers 15 residues. Sequenced: peripheral blood. This clonotype was obtained from a man in his forties or fifties with acute or convalescent COVID-19. The chain couples TRBV3-1 (or the pseudogene TRBV3-2) to TRBJ2-7; D gene ambiguous. CDR3 region: CASSQRSRSSYEQYF. For the CDR3, the DNA is TGTGCCAGCAGCCAACGATCTAGGTCGTCCTACGAGCAGTACTTC.